A selection of T cell receptor beta chains follows, all from one sample in a study of CD8 T cells in Susac syndrome. TCRdb reanalysed the immunoSEQ multiplex PCR reads using MiXCR and keeps one entry per CDR3 protein. The repertoire holds around 46,000 distinct CDR3 sequences, with about 91% as singletons. Sample: CD8+ T cells from PBMCs. These receptors all stem from a human donor in good health. Both conserved end residues are part of each CDR3. Each record gives: V gene, D gene, clone size, J gene, CDR3 DNA, CDR3 protein. D genes are given only for firm matches. Clone size is stated in some rows and not others, as once, few, many or a class when expanded.

>TRBV5-1|NA|NA|TRBJ1-2
TGCGCCAGCAGCTACCCAGGGGATAGCTACACCTTC
CASSYPGDSYTF
>TRBV10-3|NA|NA|TRBJ2-7
TGTGCCATCAGTGAGGGACGTCCGGGGAGCGAGCAGTACTTC
CAISEGRPGSEQYF
>TRBV7-8|NA|NA|TRBJ1-4
TGTGCCAGCAGCTCTATCTCGCAGGCCGGCAGGCGGCTGTTTTTT
CASSSISQAGRRLFF
>TRBV29-1|TRBD2|NA|TRBJ2-3
TGCAGCGTTGAAAAAGCGGGAGGGCCGCCGGATACGCAGTATTTT
CSVEKAGGPPDTQYF
>TRBV20-1|NA|NA|TRBJ2-7
TGCAGTGCCATCCTTAGGAACGAGCAGTACTTC
CSAILRNEQYF
>TRBV29-1|TRBD1|NA|TRBJ1-1
TGCAGCGTTCAAACCGGACAGGGGGCGCGGAACACTGAAGCTTTCTTT
CSVQTGQGARNTEAFF
>TRBV4-1|NA|NA|TRBJ1-1
TGCGCCAGCAGCGCAGGCCGGGGGGCCATGAACACTGAAGCTTTCTTT
CASSAGRGAMNTEAFF
>TRBV11-2|NA|NA|TRBJ2-1
TGTGCCAGCAGCCTAGGGGGTATTAGCGGTGGTGAGCAGTTCTTC
CASSLGGISGGEQFF
>TRBV12-3/TRBV12-4|NA|once|TRBJ1-2
TGTGCCAGCATGACCGGGACACTCGGGGGGAAGGTTGGCTACACCTTC
CASMTGTLGGKVGYTF
>TRBV7-9|TRBD2|once|TRBJ2-5
TGTGCCAGCAGCCCCCCCCTATGGGCTAGCGGAGATCGGCAAGAGACCCAGTACTTC
CASSPPLWASGDRQETQYF
>TRBV20-1|NA|NA|TRBJ2-4
TGCAGTGCTAGAGCTCCGATAGGGTTGAAAAACATTCAGTACTTC
CSARAPIGLKNIQYF
>TRBV5-1|NA|NA|TRBJ2-1
TGCGCCAGCAGCCCGGATAGGCTTAGCTCCTACAATGAGCAGTTCTTC
CASSPDRLSSYNEQFF
>TRBV11-3|NA|NA|TRBJ2-7
TGTGCCAGCAGCTTAGTTGTCGGCCACGAGCAGTACTTC
CASSLVVGHEQYF
>TRBV27|NA|NA|TRBJ2-5
TGTGCCAGCAAACCGGGCCTAAAGGCGGAGACCCAGTACTTC
CASKPGLKAETQYF
>TRBV20-1|NA|once|TRBJ1-1
TGCAGTGCTAGACCTAGGGGTGTGAACACTGAAGCTTTCTTT
CSARPRGVNTEAFF
>TRBV5-4|NA|few|TRBJ2-7
TGTGCCAGCAGCTCGAGGGGGAGCTCCTACGAGCAGTACTTC
CASSSRGSSYEQYF
>TRBV27|TRBD1|NA|TRBJ1-1
TGTGCCAGCAGTTTCGGGACAGGGGCGAACACTGAAGCTTTCTTT
CASSFGTGANTEAFF
>TRBV5-1|NA|NA|TRBJ2-7
TGCGCCAGCAGCGACAAGACTAGCTACGAGCAGTACTTC
CASSDKTSYEQYF
>TRBV27|NA|NA|TRBJ2-2
TGTGCCAGCACCGGGTTCACCGGGGAGCTGTTTTTT
CASTGFTGELFF
>TRBV5-1|NA|NA|TRBJ2-7
TGCGCCAGCAGCTTGGTATACGACGAGCAGTACTTC
CASSLVYDEQYF